These T cell receptor beta chains were read from a single sample in a study of T cell responses to AZD1222 COVID-19 vaccine. Only in-frame clones appear in the TCRdb table, and some are missing; sequencing was by immunoSEQ multiplex PCR. The sample lists about 150,000 clones, 91% occurring once. The specimen comprised peripheral blood, sampled on day 0 of AZD1222 vaccination. The receptors derive from an adult in good health. Each CDR3 is given without its conserved first and last residue.

CDR3aa,v_gene,j_gene
ASSPRTGANSPLH,TRBV9,TRBJ1-6
ASSQAEGQGPF,TRBV4-1,TRBJ1-2
ASSLSPEKLF,TRBV5-6,TRBJ1-4
ASSKSQGGRLAYEQY,TRBV27,TRBJ2-7
ASSVGSGWVGNTIY,TRBV9,TRBJ1-3
ASSESGQGTDEQF,TRBV6-4,TRBJ2-1
AIRTGTASYEQY,TRBV10-3,TRBJ2-7
ASSHHRDRGYEQY,TRBV27,TRBJ2-7
ASSLDSFTIY,TRBV11-3,TRBJ1-3
ASSLDRLNTEAF,TRBV5-1,TRBJ1-1
ASSWDRGNTEAF,TRBV7-2,TRBJ1-1
ASSLGGNYEQY,TRBV7-2,TRBJ2-7
ASSIRQGGVAGELF,TRBV27,TRBJ2-2
ASSRQGPSTDTQY,TRBV6-2/TRBV6-3,TRBJ2-3
ASSFDRNTEAF,TRBV5-1,TRBJ1-1
ASSSSRGRFYGYT,TRBV28,TRBJ1-2
ASSGGPGTNTEAF,TRBV11-1,TRBJ1-1
ASSLGATEAF,TRBV7-2,TRBJ1-1
ASAPGQPMAYGYT,TRBV2,TRBJ1-2
ASSQNNPGTAAGYT,TRBV3-1/TRBV3-2,TRBJ1-2
ASKQGNMNTEAF,TRBV6-5,TRBJ1-1
ASSIGTGQGQPQH,TRBV19,TRBJ1-5
ASSRRGTITTNEKLF,TRBV7-9,TRBJ1-4
ASSAGTASYEQY,TRBV19,TRBJ2-7
ASSPISVADTRQY,TRBV7-2,TRBJ2-7
ASSYGGVDNQPQH,TRBV6-6,TRBJ1-5
ASSPVGGNTGELF,TRBV18,TRBJ2-2
ASSVLAGSYEQY,TRBV9,TRBJ2-7
ASSIGGDRGSERAQH,TRBV19,TRBJ1-5
ASSVGSNSNQPQH,TRBV9,TRBJ1-5
ASSYSKASRNEQF,TRBV6-6,TRBJ2-1
ASSRGGNPVEAF,TRBV9,TRBJ1-1
SVSPNGGDEQF,TRBV29-1,TRBJ2-1
ASSLGGLGQQGPQH,TRBV5-6,TRBJ1-5
ASSLVSVSTYEQY,TRBV7-2,TRBJ2-7
AISDIRDTNEKLF,TRBV10-3,TRBJ1-4
ASSSWDRNTEAF,TRBV7-3,TRBJ1-1
ASSLGGKNIQY,TRBV27,TRBJ2-4
ASSNAAEAF,TRBV6-2/TRBV6-3,TRBJ1-1
ASSLDPLGAANTGELF,TRBV11-2,TRBJ2-2
ASSLDSKPTGELF,TRBV5-4,TRBJ2-2
ASRGAGVGELF,TRBV28,TRBJ2-2
ASGLGTGGYEQY,TRBV12-5,TRBJ2-7
ASSLLHRGAEAF,TRBV9,TRBJ1-1
ASSWAEFHEQF,TRBV5-1,TRBJ2-1
ASSLVHVQGSYNEQF,TRBV7-9,TRBJ2-1
ASSLALAGNYEQY,TRBV5-1,TRBJ2-7
ASSHTGIGSTRTRTRIEAF,TRBV4-2,TRBJ1-1
ASNPMADAGDEQF,TRBV6-2/TRBV6-3,TRBJ2-1
ASTSGQVPTGELF,TRBV7-3,TRBJ2-2